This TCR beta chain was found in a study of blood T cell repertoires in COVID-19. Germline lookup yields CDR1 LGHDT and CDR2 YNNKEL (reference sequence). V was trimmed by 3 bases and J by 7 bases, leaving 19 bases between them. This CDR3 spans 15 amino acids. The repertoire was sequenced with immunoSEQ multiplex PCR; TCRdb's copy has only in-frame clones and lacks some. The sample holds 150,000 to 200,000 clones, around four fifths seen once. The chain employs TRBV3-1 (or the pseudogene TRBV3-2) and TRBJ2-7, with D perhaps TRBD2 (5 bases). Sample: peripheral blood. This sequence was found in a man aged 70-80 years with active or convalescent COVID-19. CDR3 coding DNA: TGTGCCAGCAGCCAGAATCCCGGGGTTGGTGGGGAGCAGTACTTC. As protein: CASSQNPGVGGEQYF.